Shown below are 14 T cell receptor beta chains from a single sample sequenced in a study of STAT3 mutations in large granular lymphocyte leukemia. TCRdb's table, derived via immunoSEQ multiplex PCR, lists solely in-frame clones and lacks some. The top ten hold approximately 30% of the sample, which has 5,000 to 7,000 clones, just under 95% seen once. Their recognized antigens are unknown. Study outcomes and limitations: Every T-LGLL patient had at least one immunodominant TCRbeta clonotype.

Sequenced input: peripheral blood mononuclear cells. The receptors shown here come from a man in his sixties with T-cell large granular lymphocyte leukemia. Some clones in this sample may be carry-over from other donors' samples.

The rearrangement uses TRBV9 and TRBJ2-3, with 8 bases lining up with TRBD2. Germline V gene lookup returns CDR1 SGDLS and CDR2 YYNGEE. Germline trimming cut 3 bases from V and 1 base from J; bases unmatched to any gene: 10. The CDR3 has 17 residues. The CDR3 spells CASSARLALGGTDTQYF. CDR3 coding DNA: TGTGCCAGCAGCGCCAGACTAGCGTTAGGGGGCACAGATACGCAGTATTTT.

The genes are TRBV19 and TRBJ1-2; TRBD1 agrees at 8 bases. Germline V gives CDR1 LNHDA, CDR2 SQIVND (reference sequence). Losses at the gene ends were 8 bases for V and 2 bases for J; bases not matched to a gene: 4. The CDR3 has 13 amino acids. The CDR3 protein is CASVNRGNYGYTF. Here the CDR3 DNA reads TGTGCCAGTGTCAACAGGGGGAACTATGGCTACACCTTC.

This clone occurred a few times. The chain carries TRBV30 and TRBJ1-5; tentative D call: TRBD1 (6 bases). The CDR3 is made up of 14 amino acids. V gave up 0 bases and J gave up 5 bases, with 11 bases separating them. The germline V gene encodes CDR1 GTSNPN and CDR2 SVGIG (reference sequence). CDR3 residues: CAWSVQGTYQPQHF. Written as DNA, the CDR3 is TGTGCCTGGAGTGTACAAGGGACATATCAGCCCCAGCATTTT.

The rearrangement joins TRBV28 to TRBJ2-7, with D perhaps TRBD2 (5 bases). The ends were cut back, 8 bases at V and 6 bases at J, with 17 bases in the middle. CDR1 is MDHEN, CDR2 SYDVKM, per germline. The CDR3 is 13 residues long. CDR3 protein: CASLGLSTSEQYF. The CDR3 region has the DNA TGTGCCAGCCTAGGACTTAGCACTAGCGAGCAGTACTTC.

The V and J genes are TRBV27 and TRBJ1-2; 7 bases agree with TRBD1. This CDR3 has 17 residues. Germline values: CDR1 MNHEY, CDR2 SMNVEV (reference sequence). Losses at the gene ends were 5 bases for V and 4 bases for J; bases not matched to a gene: 16. CDR3 in DNA: TGTGCCAGCAGTCAGGAGCCGTGGACAGGAATTGTCTATGGCTACACCTTC. It is translated as CASSQEPWTGIVYGYTF.

The chain combines TRBV6-4 with TRBJ1-1; D gene uncertain. Germline CDR1 MRHNA, CDR2 SNTAGT. Trimming left V 8 bases short and J 1 base short, with 8 bases between. The CDR3 spans 12 residues. CDR3 in amino acids: CASLPGNTEAFF. CDR3 nucleotide sequence: TGTGCCAGCCTCCCAGGGAACACTGAAGCTTTCTTT.

CDR3 sequence: CASSLDGEPNQPQHF. Here the CDR3 DNA reads TGTGCCAGCAGCTTGGACGGCGAACCCAATCAGCCCCAGCATTTT. J is TRBJ1-5 and V is TRBV5-4, with D uncertain. Deletions cut 0 bases from V and 3 bases from J, with 10 bases between. This CDR3 region has 15 residues. Germline assignment: CDR1 SGHNT and CDR2 YYREEE (reference sequence).

The sample holds one count of this clone. The chain carries TRBV7-8 and TRBJ2-7; the D is unclear. The CDR3 runs 12 residues. Germline-derived CDR1 and CDR2 are SGHVS and FQNEAQ. V dropped 5 bases and J dropped 4 bases, with 9 bases sitting between them. For the CDR3, the DNA is TGTGCCAGCAGCCCCCGATCATACGAGCAGTACTTC. Its translation is CASSPRSYEQYF.

The chain recombines TRBV29-1 with TRBJ2-2; tentatively, D is TRBD2 (7 bases). The CDR3 covers 14 residues. Per germline, CDR1 SQVTM and CDR2 ANQGSEA. V lost 6 bases and J lost 5, with 16 bases in between. DNA for the CDR3: TGCAGCGTCCGAGAACAGGGAGGGACCGGGGAGCTGTTTTTT. Protein product: CSVREQGGTGELFF.

V gene TRBV5-6 combines with J gene TRBJ2-1; 8 nucleotides agree with TRBD2. V lost 2 bases, J lost 2 bases, and 3 bases stayed unmatched. The CDR3 extends over 15 amino acids. The germline V gene has CDR1 SGHDT and CDR2 YYEEEE. The CDR3 sequence is CASSFDGRAYNEQFF. CDR3 nucleotides: TGTGCCAGCAGCTTTGACGGGAGGGCCTACAATGAGCAGTTCTTC.

The chain carries TRBV29-1 and TRBJ2-3, with D possibly TRBD1 on 6 matching bases. V was shortened by 5 bases and J by 5 bases, with 14 bases between the two germline ends. The germline CDR1 and CDR2 sequences are SQVTM and ANQGSEA. This CDR3 comprises 13 residues. The CDR3 sequence is CSVRDTLGDTQYF. The CDR3 DNA reads as TGCAGCGTTCGGGACACCCTGGGAGATACGCAGTATTTT.

The chain has TRBV6-5 and TRBJ2-1; 11 bases are shared with TRBD1. CDR1 and CDR2 (germline): MNHEY, SVGAGI. The CDR3 contains 13 residues. The V and J ends lost 6 bases and 10 bases, in that order; junction bases with no gene match: 5. CDR3 region: CASRGTGGNEQFF. DNA for the CDR3: TGTGCCAGCAGGGGGACAGGGGGTAACGAGCAGTTCTTC.

This chain connects TRBV6-5 to TRBJ1-1, with D uncertain. V was pared by 4 bases and J by 4 bases, with 13 bases between. This CDR3 spans 14 amino acids. Germline V lookup: CDR1 MNHEY, CDR2 SVGAGI. This CDR3 is CASSSAARPTEAFF. The CDR3 DNA is TGTGCCAGCAGTTCCGCCGCCCGTCCCACTGAAGCTTTCTTT.

The V gene is TRBV5-1, the J gene TRBJ2-2; the match to TRBD1 covers 8 bases. V lost 3 bases to trimming and J lost 4 bases; unmatched junction nucleotides: 11. CDR3 length equals 17 residues. Germline V lookup: CDR1 SGHRS, CDR2 YFSETQ. This chain's CDR3 is CASSSRTGRGFTGELFF. The CDR3, as DNA: TGCGCCAGCAGCTCAAGGACAGGGAGAGGGTTCACCGGGGAGCTGTTTTTT.